A selection of T cell receptor beta chains follows, all from one sample in a study of regulatory T cells in long-lasting Graves disease. TCRdb ran MiXCR on the multiplex PCR reads and lists one entry per CDR3 protein. This table holds about 420,000 distinct CDR3 sequences, about a sixth found once. The same sample was also used in a study of T cells in Graves' hyperthyroidism and ophthalmopathy.

The input for sequencing was peripheral blood mononuclear cells (PBMCs), taken at new diagnosis, from a patient treated with antithyroid drugs. These receptor sequences come from a woman aged 18-29 years with Graves disease. The CDR3 runs from the conserved cysteine through the conserved F or W. The order of the fields is D gene, clone size, V gene, J gene, CDR3 protein, CDR3 DNA. The D gene is left open where the match is weak. Size tells how often a clone was seen (once, few, many) or the class of an expanded clone, and some rows leave it out.

>TRBD1|medium-sized|TRBV28|TRBJ1-2
CASSLRTGDNYGYTF
TGTGCCAGCAGCTTACGGACAGGGGACAACTATGGCTACACCTTC
>TRBD1|many|TRBV11-2|TRBJ2-1
CASSLEQGLGNEQFF
TGTGCCAGCAGCTTAGAACAGGGGTTGGGGAATGAGCAGTTCTTC
>.|.|TRBV19|TRBJ2-2
CASSIPRKQTYTGELFF
TGTGCCAGTAGTATCCCGCGGAAACAGACCTACACCGGGGAGCTGTTTTTT
>TRBD2|few|TRBV11-2|TRBJ2-1
CASRGLAGGPMQFF
TGTGCCAGCAGGGGACTAGCGGGAGGGCCGATGCAGTTCTTC
>.|.|TRBV25-1|TRBJ2-1
CASSILNEQFF
TGTGCCAGTAGCATACTGAATGAGCAGTTCTTC
>.|few|TRBV6-2/TRBV6-3|TRBJ2-2
CASSEVQGVGELVF
TGTGCCAGCAGTGAAGTTCAAGGGGTCGGGGAGCTGGTTTTT
>.|few|TRBV3-1|TRBJ1-2
CASSQFGQISHSNGYTF
TGTGCCAGCAGCCAATTTGGACAGATTAGTCATTCAAATGGCTACACCTTC
>.|many|TRBV20-1|TRBJ2-3
CSARDISRSDTQYF
TGCAGTGCTAGAGATATTTCCCGATCGGATACGCAGTATTTT
>TRBD1|few|TRBV2|TRBJ2-1
CASSETGGFGNEQFF
TGTGCCAGCAGTGAGACAGGGGGCTTTGGTAATGAGCAGTTCTTC
>TRBD1|few|TRBV30|TRBJ2-6
CAWDPGQGRSGANVLTF
TGTGCCTGGGATCCGGGACAGGGGAGATCTGGGGCCAACGTCCTGACTTTC
>.|.|TRBV7-2|TRBJ2-7
CASSLAGLHEQYF
TGTGCCAGCAGCTTAGCGGGATTGCACGAGCAGTACTTC
>.|many|TRBV7-8|TRBJ1-5
CASSLSGAGNQPQHF
TGTGCCAGCAGCTTATCAGGGGCCGGAAATCAGCCCCAGCATTTT
>.|few|TRBV28|TRBJ1-5
CASSSGGWGPQHF
TGTGCCAGCAGCTCAGGCGGCTGGGGGCCCCAGCATTTT
>.|.|TRBV28|TRBJ1-5
CASSFRERSRPQHF
TGTGCCAGCAGTTTTCGGGAGCGGAGTAGGCCCCAGCATTTT
>TRBD2|many|TRBV12-3/TRBV12-4|TRBJ2-5
CASSLGGRKETQYF
TGTGCCAGCAGTTTAGGCGGGAGAAAAGAGACCCAGTACTTC
>.|few|TRBV30|TRBJ1-1
CAWSPAGVNTDAFF
TGTGCCTGGAGTCCCGCGGGGGTGAACACTGACGCTTTCTTT
>TRBD2|.|TRBV20-1|TRBJ2-5
CSARGDGGGAETQYF
TGCAGTGCTAGGGGTGATGGGGGGGGAGCGGAGACCCAGTACTTC
>.|many|TRBV3-1|TRBJ2-5
CASSRNPWETQYF
TGTGCCAGCAGTCGTAACCCCTGGGAGACCCAGTACTTC
>.|many|TRBV20-1|TRBJ2-7
CSTEREGSYEQYF
TGCAGCACCGAAAGAGAGGGGTCCTACGAGCAGTACTTC
>.|.|TRBV28|TRBJ2-5
CASSTQGSETQYF
TGTGCCAGCAGTACACAGGGTTCAGAGACCCAGTACTTC
>.|.|TRBV12-3/TRBV12-4|TRBJ2-3
CASSLGVVRIEDTQYF
TGTGCCAGCAGCTTAGGAGTGGTTCGGATAGAAGATACGCAGTATTTT
>.|.|TRBV12-3/TRBV12-4|TRBJ1-2
CASSLVVGAYGYTF
TGTGCCAGCAGTTTAGTTGTTGGGGCCTATGGCTACACCTTC
>.|few|TRBV5-1|TRBJ1-4
CASSPDSATNEKLFF
TGCGCCAGCAGCCCTGACAGTGCAACTAATGAAAAACTGTTTTTT
>.|many|TRBV7-2|TRBJ2-5
CASSAAGVQETQYF
TGTGCCAGCAGCGCCGCAGGGGTCCAAGAGACCCAGTACTTC
>.|.|TRBV24-1|TRBJ1-2
CATSDFPYTKGYTF
TGTGCCACCAGTGATTTCCCCTACACTAAGGGCTACACCTTC
>.|.|TRBV29-1|TRBJ2-2
CTSGIILGTGELFF
TGCACCTCCGGGATTATACTGGGCACCGGGGAGCTGTTTTTT
>.|many|TRBV27|TRBJ1-1
CASSLYPGTMNTEAFF
TGTGCCAGCAGTTTATATCCAGGGACCATGAACACTGAAGCTTTCTTT
>.|many|TRBV6-5|TRBJ2-5
CASSYRDASQETQYF
TGTGCCAGCAGCTACCGGGACGCGAGTCAAGAGACCCAGTACTTC
>.|many|TRBV20-1|TRBJ2-3
CSAPEARGSTDTQYF
TGCAGTGCCCCTGAGGCCAGGGGTTCCACAGATACGCAGTATTTT
>.|.|TRBV29-1|TRBJ2-4
CSVRLRKNIQYF
TGCAGCGTTCGTTTGCGCAAAAACATTCAGTACTTC
>.|many|TRBV29-1|TRBJ2-1
CSVDGLEGEQFF
TGCAGCGTTGACGGGCTAGAGGGTGAGCAGTTCTTC
>.|many|TRBV12-3/TRBV12-4|TRBJ1-2
CASSLMVWGKGNGYTF
TGTGCCAGCAGTTTAATGGTGTGGGGCAAGGGCAATGGCTACACCTTC
>TRBD2|many|TRBV11-2|TRBJ2-5
CASSVGWAGGPKETQYF
TGTGCCAGCAGCGTTGGCTGGGCGGGAGGGCCAAAAGAGACCCAGTACTTC
>.|many|TRBV20-1|TRBJ2-5
CSARVGGRETQYF
TGCAGTGCTAGAGTAGGGGGGCGGGAGACCCAGTACTTC
>.|.|TRBV27|TRBJ1-2
CAGRGTSGQMDYGYTF
TGTGCCGGCAGGGGCACGTCCGGACAGATGGACTATGGCTACACCTTC
>.|many|TRBV10-3|TRBJ2-2
CAISGESNTGELFF
TGTGCCATCAGTGGGGAGTCTAACACCGGGGAGCTGTTTTTT
>.|few|TRBV9|TRBJ2-5
CASSGDHETQYF
TGTGCCAGCAGCGGAGATCATGAGACCCAGTACTTC
>.|few|TRBV5-1|TRBJ2-5
CASSLQGVQETQYF
TGCGCCAGCAGCTTACAGGGAGTTCAAGAGACCCAGTACTTC
>TRBD2|.|TRBV6-2/TRBV6-3|TRBJ2-7
CASSAGGPIEQYF
TGTGCCAGCTCTGCGGGAGGGCCGATTGAGCAGTACTTC
>.|many|TRBV28|TRBJ1-2
CASSQTPTVYGYTF
TGTGCCAGCAGCCAAACCCCGACGGTTTATGGCTACACCTTC
>.|.|TRBV28|TRBJ2-7
CASSPSAGRTYEQYF
TGTGCCAGCAGTCCCTCGGCAGGGAGGACGTACGAGCAGTACTTC